The sequence of this T cell receptor beta chain was determined in a study of cytomegalovirus exposure and HLA in healthy donors. Study-wide points: What TCR beta sequences reportedly achieved was accurate prediction of HLA-A and HLA-B alleles in most subjects.

60 Vbeta and 13 Jbeta primers were used in PCR. Repertoires were generated with immunoSEQ multiplex PCR, while TCRdb's copy carries only in-frame clones and drops some. Of 100,000 to 150,000 clones in the sample, around 82% were seen once. This clone was seen a handful of times. As yet, its antigen is unknown. Germline loops: CDR1 SQVTM, CDR2 ANQGSEA. The V and J ends lost 7 bases and 7 bases, in that order; junction bases with no gene match: 7. The CDR3 is made up of 13 amino acids. V gene TRBV29-1 combines with J gene TRBJ2-3, with 11 bases fitting TRBD1. The TCR originated in a man aged 25-45 years in good health and CMV-seropositive. The sample was PBMCs. The CDR3 DNA sequence: TGCAGCGCTCAAGGACAGGGGGCAAATACGCAGTATTTT. Its protein product is CSAQGQGANTQYF.